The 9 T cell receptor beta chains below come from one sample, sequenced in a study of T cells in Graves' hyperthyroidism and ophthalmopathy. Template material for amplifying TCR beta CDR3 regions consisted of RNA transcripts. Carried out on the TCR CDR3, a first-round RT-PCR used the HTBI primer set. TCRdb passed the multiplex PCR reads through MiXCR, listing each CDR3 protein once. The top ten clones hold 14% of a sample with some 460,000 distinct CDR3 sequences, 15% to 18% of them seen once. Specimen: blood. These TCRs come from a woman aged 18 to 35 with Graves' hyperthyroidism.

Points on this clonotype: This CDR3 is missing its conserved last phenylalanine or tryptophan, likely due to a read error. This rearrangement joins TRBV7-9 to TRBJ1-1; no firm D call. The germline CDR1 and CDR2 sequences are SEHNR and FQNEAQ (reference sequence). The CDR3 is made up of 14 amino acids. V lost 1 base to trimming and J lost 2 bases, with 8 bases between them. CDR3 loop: CASSLGGRNTEAFI. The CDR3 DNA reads TGTGCCAGCAGCTTAGGAGGGCGAAACACTGAAGCTTTCATT.

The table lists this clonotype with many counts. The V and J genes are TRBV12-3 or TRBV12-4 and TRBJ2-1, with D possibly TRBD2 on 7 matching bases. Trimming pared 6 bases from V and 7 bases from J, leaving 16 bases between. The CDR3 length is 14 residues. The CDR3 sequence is CASSSLGGANEQFF. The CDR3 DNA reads TGTGCCAGCAGCAGTTTAGGGGGGGCGAATGAGCAGTTCTTC.

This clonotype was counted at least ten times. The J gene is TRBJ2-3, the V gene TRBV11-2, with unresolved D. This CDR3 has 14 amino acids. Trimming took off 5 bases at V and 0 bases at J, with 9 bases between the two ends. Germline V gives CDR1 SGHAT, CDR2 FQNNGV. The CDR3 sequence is CASSRERSTDTQYF. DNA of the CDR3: TGTGCCAGCAGCCGAGAGCGTAGCACAGATACGCAGTATTTT.

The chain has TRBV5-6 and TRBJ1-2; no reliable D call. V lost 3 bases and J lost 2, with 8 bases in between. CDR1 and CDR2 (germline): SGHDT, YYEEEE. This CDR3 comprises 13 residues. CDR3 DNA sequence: TGTGCCAGCAGCTCGCTCCGAAACTATGGCTACACCTTC. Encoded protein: CASSSLRNYGYTF.

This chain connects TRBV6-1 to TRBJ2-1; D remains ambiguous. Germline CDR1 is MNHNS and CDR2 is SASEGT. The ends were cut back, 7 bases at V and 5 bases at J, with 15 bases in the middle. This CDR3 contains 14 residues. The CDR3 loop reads CASKRARVNNEQFF. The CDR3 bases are TGTGCCAGCAAAAGGGCAAGGGTCAACAATGAGCAGTTCTTC.

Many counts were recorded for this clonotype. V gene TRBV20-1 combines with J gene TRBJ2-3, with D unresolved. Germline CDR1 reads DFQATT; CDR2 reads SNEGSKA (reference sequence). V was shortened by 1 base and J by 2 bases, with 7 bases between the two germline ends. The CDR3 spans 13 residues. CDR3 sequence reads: CSARVFYTDTQYF. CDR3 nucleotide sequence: TGCAGTGCTAGAGTATTCTACACAGATACGCAGTATTTT.

CDR3: CASSLEVGTGRHYGYTF. The CDR3, as DNA: TGCGCCAGCAGCTTGGAAGTCGGGACAGGACGGCACTATGGCTACACCTTC. This chain uses TRBV5-1 with TRBJ1-2, with TRBD1 matching 8 bases. Germline-derived CDR1 and CDR2 are SGHRS and YFSETQ. The CDR3 has 17 residues. The trim removed 0 bases at V and 3 bases at J, leaving 10 bases unmatched.

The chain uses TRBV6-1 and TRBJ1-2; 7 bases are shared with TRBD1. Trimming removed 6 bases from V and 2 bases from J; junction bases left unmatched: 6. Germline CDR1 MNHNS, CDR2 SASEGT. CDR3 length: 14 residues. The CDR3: CASRRPGQNYGYTF. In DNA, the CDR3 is TGTGCCAGCAGACGACCGGGACAGAACTATGGCTACACCTTC.

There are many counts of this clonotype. The CDR3 spells CAYGRGQGATNEKLFF. Written as DNA, the CDR3 is TGTGCCTACGGGAGGGGACAGGGTGCAACTAATGAAAAACTGTTTTTT. This chain uses TRBV2 with TRBJ1-4; 9 nucleotides align to TRBD1. Germline V CDR1 and CDR2: SNHLY, FYNNEI. V trimming: 11 bases; J trimming: 0 bases; junction bases outside the gene matches: 10. The CDR3 consists of 16 residues.